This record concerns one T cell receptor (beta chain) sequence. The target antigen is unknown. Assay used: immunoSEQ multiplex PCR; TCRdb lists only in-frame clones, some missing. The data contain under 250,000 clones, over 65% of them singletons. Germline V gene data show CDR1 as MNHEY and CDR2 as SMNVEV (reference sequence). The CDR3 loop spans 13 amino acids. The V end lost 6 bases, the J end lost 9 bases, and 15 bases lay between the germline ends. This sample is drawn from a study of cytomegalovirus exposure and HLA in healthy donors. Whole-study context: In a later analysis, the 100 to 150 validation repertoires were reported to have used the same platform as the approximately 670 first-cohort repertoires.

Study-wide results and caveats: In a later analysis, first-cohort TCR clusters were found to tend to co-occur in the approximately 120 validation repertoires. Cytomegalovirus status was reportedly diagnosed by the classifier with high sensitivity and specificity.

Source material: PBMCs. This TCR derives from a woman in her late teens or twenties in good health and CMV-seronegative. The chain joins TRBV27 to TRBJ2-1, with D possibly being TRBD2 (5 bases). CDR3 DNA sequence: TGTGCCAGCAGACTAGTTCTTCCCAGTGAGCAGTTCTTC. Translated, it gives CASRLVLPSEQFF.